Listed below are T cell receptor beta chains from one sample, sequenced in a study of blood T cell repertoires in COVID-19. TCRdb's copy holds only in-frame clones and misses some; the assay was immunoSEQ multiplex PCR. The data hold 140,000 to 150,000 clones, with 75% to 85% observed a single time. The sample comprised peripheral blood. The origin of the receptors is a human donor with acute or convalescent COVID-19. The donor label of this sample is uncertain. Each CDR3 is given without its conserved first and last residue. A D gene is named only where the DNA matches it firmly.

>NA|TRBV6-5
ASSYSATGELF
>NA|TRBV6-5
ASSYSAGAEETQY
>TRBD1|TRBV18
ASSPLGQGANGYT
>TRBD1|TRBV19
ASSINNRGPYT
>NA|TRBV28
ASSLGPFLTNYGYT
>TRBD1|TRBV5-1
ASSHQGAPNTDTQY
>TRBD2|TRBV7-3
ASRLTSGIQETQY
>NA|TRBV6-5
ASSYVAGPSSGGYT
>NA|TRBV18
ASSLDQLRRGSPLH
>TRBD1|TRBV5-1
ASSTGQRTDTQY
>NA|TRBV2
ASYLGGTTEAF
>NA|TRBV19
ASSDFGAGAYT
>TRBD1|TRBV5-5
ASSADRGMELPGELF
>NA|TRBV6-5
ASSYSTGLSKSPLH
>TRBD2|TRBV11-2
ASSFAGVETQY
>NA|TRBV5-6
ASSPLGTGELF
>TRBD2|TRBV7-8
ASSPRLAGGGDEQY
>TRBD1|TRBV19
ATQGQGEAISPYPYQPQH
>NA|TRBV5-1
ASSFLGADNTGELF
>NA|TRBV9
ASSVGEQGVRYT
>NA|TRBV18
ASSATGSTSGNTIY
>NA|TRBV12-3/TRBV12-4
ASSFRAGQPQH
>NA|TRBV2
ASSEGGTTWEKLF
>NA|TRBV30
AWRGGENGYT
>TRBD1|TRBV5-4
ASSTGTGVYEQY
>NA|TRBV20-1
SASWPDSYNEQF
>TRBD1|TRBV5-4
ASRHDRGAEAF
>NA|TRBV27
ASSRTGGGYEQY
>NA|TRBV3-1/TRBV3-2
ASSQAGTYGYT
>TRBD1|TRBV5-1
ASSLAWTGDYGYT
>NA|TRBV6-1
ASSEQANTGELF
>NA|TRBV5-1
ASSLNRADTGELF
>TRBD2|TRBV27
ASSLVGSGDQDTQY
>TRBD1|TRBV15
ATSRDKVNRGRDYGYT
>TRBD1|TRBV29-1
SVEPGQGFNTEAF
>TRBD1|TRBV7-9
ASSPGQELEGDGYT
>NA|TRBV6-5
ASRLGGEGDLAF
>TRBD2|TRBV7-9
ASSLADSGAASTDTQY
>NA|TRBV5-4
ASSLPGAGNTEAF
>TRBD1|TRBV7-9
ASSPGQGRGYT
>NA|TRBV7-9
ASSLLYSYEQY
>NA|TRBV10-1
ASSENRFTEAF
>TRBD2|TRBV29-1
SVEFSGAGVYNEQF
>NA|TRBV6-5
ASSYSEGYGYT
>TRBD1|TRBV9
ASSMGTGTDTIY
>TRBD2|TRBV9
ASSVAASGGYTGELF
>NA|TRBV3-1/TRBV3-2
ASSHYTRVGYGYT
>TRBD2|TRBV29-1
SVLGLAGGPINEQF
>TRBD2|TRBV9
ASSAFSGGETGELF
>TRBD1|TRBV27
ASSLGIRDRGCQETQY
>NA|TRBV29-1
SVGEGDHNQPQH
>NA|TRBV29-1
SVERGGNRYGYT